One sample yielded the 21 T cell receptor beta chains listed below, sequenced in a study of blood T cell repertoires in COVID-19. Clones were sequenced by immunoSEQ multiplex PCR, and TCRdb holds only the in-frame ones, with some missing. The sample holds approximately 300,000 clones; 65% to 85% are singletons and the top ten take approximately 1.2%. The sequenced material came from peripheral blood. The receptors were sampled from a woman aged 50 to 65 with acute or convalescent COVID-19.

The chain couples TRBV10-3 to TRBJ1-1; perhaps TRBD1 as D (5 bases). This CDR3 has 14 residues. V was shortened by 5 bases and J by 3 bases, with 13 bases between the two germline ends. Germline V CDR1 and CDR2: ENHRY, SYGVKD. Written as DNA, the CDR3 is TGTGCCATCAGTCAACAGGTTCGTGACACTGAAGCTTTCTTT. Translation: CAISQQVRDTEAFF.

The V call is TRBV18, the J call TRBJ2-1, with 10 bases fitting TRBD2. Germline assignment: CDR1 KGHSH and CDR2 LQKENI. This CDR3 contains 14 residues. The V gene end was trimmed by 6 bases and the J gene end by 6 bases; junction bases not matched to a gene: 5. CDR3: CASSQREGRNEQFF. The CDR3 nucleotides are TGTGCCAGCTCCCAGCGGGAGGGCCGCAATGAGCAGTTCTTC.

This rearrangement joins TRBV6-5 to TRBJ2-1, with TRBD2 matching over 8 bases. V lost 3 bases and J lost 7; bases outside the gene matches: 11. CDR3 length equals 16 residues. Per germline, CDR1 MNHEY and CDR2 SVGAGI. CDR3 region: CASSYQSAGGLNEQFF. The CDR3 bases are TGTGCCAGCAGTTATCAGTCGGCGGGAGGTCTGAATGAGCAGTTCTTC.

This rearrangement joins TRBV7-8 to TRBJ1-5; no reliable D call. Germline-derived CDR1 and CDR2 are SGHVS and FQNEAQ. Deletions cut 0 bases from V and 1 base from J, with 10 bases between. This CDR3 region has 16 residues. This CDR3 reads CASSLAAGESNQPQHF. The DNA for the CDR3 is TGTGCCAGCAGCTTAGCCGCTGGGGAGAGCAATCAGCCCCAGCATTTT.

The chain couples TRBV7-9 to TRBJ2-1, with 9 bases fitting TRBD2. Germline V lookup: CDR1 SEHNR, CDR2 FQNEAQ (reference sequence). V dropped 5 bases and J dropped 7; count of bases not matched to a gene: 6. This CDR3 spans 14 amino acids. The CDR3 reads CASSAGTSLNEQFF. CDR3 DNA sequence: TGTGCCAGCAGCGCCGGGACTAGCTTGAATGAGCAGTTCTTC.

The chain combines TRBV5-1 with TRBJ1-2; TRBD1 matches 9 bases. Germline assignment: CDR1 SGHRS and CDR2 YFSETQ. After removal of 0 bases from V and 8 bases from J, the junction contained 5 bases not matched to a gene. This CDR3 region has 14 residues. The DNA for the CDR3 is TGCGCCAGCAGCTTGGATTGGACAGGGGACGGCTACACCTTC. Protein sequence: CASSLDWTGDGYTF.

The chain recombines TRBV2 with TRBJ1-1; D gene uncertain. CDR1 and CDR2 (germline): SNHLY, FYNNEI. The CDR3 has 14 amino acids. V was pared by 8 bases and J by 3 bases, with 16 bases between. The CDR3 DNA reads as TGTGCCAGCCCCGGTGGAGCCGGGGACACTGAAGCTTTCTTT. This translates into CASPGGAGDTEAFF.

The rearrangement links TRBV19 to TRBJ1-1, with TRBD1 identical over 8 bases. V shed 7 bases, J shed 2 bases, and the junction held 3 bases outside the gene matches. This CDR3 comprises 13 residues. The V gene's germline CDR1 is LNHDA and CDR2 SQIVND (reference sequence). The CDR3, as DNA: TGTGCCAGTACCGGACAGGGAAACACTGAAGCTTTCTTT. Translated, it gives CASTGQGNTEAFF.

This clone was seen just once. The CDR3 DNA reads TGCGCCAGCAATCTTGTACAGGGTGACACTGAAGCTTTCTTT. Amino acids: CASNLVQGDTEAFF. The chain is built from TRBV5-1 and TRBJ1-1; D may be TRBD1 (6 bases). Germline loops: CDR1 SGHRS, CDR2 YFSETQ. The CDR3 consists of 14 residues. V gave up 6 bases and J gave up 3 bases, with 15 bases separating them.

This clone was counted only a few times. V and J are TRBV7-2 and TRBJ2-2; TRBD2 matches 15 bases. Trimming cost V 5 bases and J 3 bases; bases outside gene matches: 7. The CDR3 contains 18 residues. Germline loops: CDR1 SGHTA, CDR2 FQGNSA. The CDR3 loop is CASSPWTSGRVYTGELFF. CDR3 bases: TGTGCCAGCAGCCCATGGACTAGCGGGAGGGTTTACACCGGGGAGCTGTTTTTT.

The chain carries TRBV5-4 and TRBJ2-5; 7 bases match TRBD1. The length of the CDR3 is 13 residues. Unmatched junction bases numbered 1, after V lost 5 bases and J lost 0 bases. Germline lookup yields CDR1 SGHNT and CDR2 YYREEE (reference sequence). CDR3 amino acids: CASRTGYQETQYF. CDR3 nucleotides: TGTGCCAGCAGGACAGGGTACCAAGAGACCCAGTACTTC.

V and J are TRBV10-3 and TRBJ1-2; a weak D match, TRBD1 (6 bases). In germline, CDR1 is ENHRY, CDR2 SYGVKD. V lost 0 bases to trimming and J lost 6 bases, with 11 bases between them. The CDR3 loop spans 14 amino acids. CDR3 region: CAISESAGADGYTF. The CDR3 DNA follows: TGTGCCATCAGTGAGTCGGCAGGGGCGGATGGCTACACCTTC.

The rearrangement uses TRBV3-1 (or the pseudogene TRBV3-2) and TRBJ2-5; maybe TRBD1 (5 bases). The CDR3 has 14 amino acids. Trimming cost V 1 base and J 2 bases, with 8 bases left between them. Germline V gives CDR1 LGHDT, CDR2 YNNKEL (reference sequence). In DNA, the CDR3 is TGTGCCAGCAGCCAAGCCTCAGGGCAAGAGACCCAGTACTTC. It is translated as CASSQASGQETQYF.

A few counts support this clone. This chain connects TRBV4-1 to TRBJ2-5, with 8 nucleotides matching TRBD2. Per the germline V gene, CDR1 is MGHRA and CDR2 is YSYEKL. This CDR3 comprises 15 residues. J lost 2 bases, V lost 4 bases, and 6 bases had no gene match. The CDR3 coding sequence is TGCGCCAGCAGCCGAAACCGGGGGGGACAAGAGACCCAGTACTTC. Residues: CASSRNRGGQETQYF.

This clone has only a few counts. The chain links TRBV5-8 to TRBJ2-1; 8 bases are a match to TRBD1. This CDR3 has 18 residues. V trimming: 7 bases; J trimming: 8 bases; junction bases outside the gene matches: 23. CDR1 SGHTS and CDR2 YDEGEE come from the germline V gene. The DNA of the CDR3 is TGTGCCAGCCCAGACAGGGGCTGGGCCACTCAAAGATTGGATGAGCAGTTCTTC. Encoded protein: CASPDRGWATQRLDEQFF. The entire variable domain, with the rest obtained from reference TRBV5-8 and TRBJ2-1, is as follows: EAGVTQSPTHLIKTRGQQATLRCSPISGHTSVYWYQQALGLGLQFLLWYDEGEERNRGNFPPRFSGRQFPNYSSELNVNALELEDSALYLCASPDRGWATQRLDEQFFGPGTRLTVL.

This chain joins TRBV2 and TRBJ2-1; 8 nucleotides agree with TRBD2. The CDR3 runs to 15 residues. CDR1 and CDR2 from the germline V gene are SNHLY and FYNNEI. Germline trimming cut 7 bases from V and 4 bases from J; bases unmatched to any gene: 9. As DNA, the CDR3 is TGTGCCAGCATCCAAGAGACGGGAGGGTACAATGAGCAGTTCTTC. Translating it yields CASIQETGGYNEQFF. The full variable domain, rest sourced from reference TRBV2 and TRBJ2-1, is EPEVTQTPSHQVTQMGQEVILRCVPISNHLYFYWYRQILGQKVEFLVSFYNNEISEKSEIFDDQFSVERPDGSNFTLKIRSTKLEDSAMYFCASIQETGGYNEQFFGPGTRLTVL.

The V and J genes are TRBV19 and TRBJ2-3; 8 bases map to TRBD1. Germline V gives CDR1 LNHDA, CDR2 SQIVND (reference sequence). The J segment lost 4 bases and the V segment lost 7 bases, leaving 10 bases of the junction unmatched. This CDR3 is 15 amino acids long. The CDR3 coding sequence is TGTGCCAGTACCCCCCACAGGGGGAGGTCAGATACGCAGTATTTT. This gives the protein CASTPHRGRSDTQYF.

This clone was observed once. This chain connects TRBV19 to TRBJ1-3; no reliable D call. The CDR3 has 15 residues. Trimming removed 4 bases from V and 2 bases from J, with 12 bases in between. The V gene's germline CDR1 is LNHDA and CDR2 SQIVND (reference sequence). CDR3 region: CASSSERTAGNTIYF. Here the CDR3 DNA reads TGTGCCAGTAGTAGTGAGCGGACGGCTGGAAACACCATATATTTT.

This clone has more than one count but fewer than ten. This chain's CDR3 is CASSFWASEAFF. Written as DNA, the CDR3 is TGTGCCAGCAGTTTTTGGGCCTCTGAAGCTTTCTTT. The chain couples TRBV2 to TRBJ1-1; D is ambiguous. CDR3 length: 12 residues. Germline assignment: CDR1 SNHLY and CDR2 FYNNEI. Deletions cut 5 bases from V and 6 bases from J, with 10 bases between.

This clone was detected a few times. J is TRBJ1-2 and V is TRBV10-3; no definite D call. This CDR3 is built from 12 residues. Germline assignment: CDR1 ENHRY and CDR2 SYGVKD. Trimming stripped 7 bases from V and 4 bases from J, with 10 bases between. Here the CDR3 reads CAINGGPYGYTF. The CDR3 bases are TGTGCCATCAACGGAGGACCCTATGGCTACACCTTC.

V is TRBV2 and J is TRBJ1-2; the D gene is possibly TRBD1 (5 bases). The CDR3 sequence is 14 residues long. V was clipped by 2 bases and J by 7 bases, with 14 bases between them. Germline V gives CDR1 SNHLY, CDR2 FYNNEI. CDR3 sequence: CASSERRGELGYTF. For the CDR3, the DNA is TGTGCCAGCAGTGAAAGGAGGGGTGAACTTGGCTACACCTTC.